Below, one T cell receptor (beta chain) is given with its context. What it recognizes is unknown. The data were produced by immunoSEQ multiplex PCR, yet TCRdb's version contains in-frame clones alone and is incomplete. The sample lists 50,000 or so clones, around 82% occurring once. This record belongs to a study of T cells in localized non-small cell lung cancer. CDR1 is SGHRS, CDR2 YFSETQ, per germline. V shed 0 bases and J 2 bases; nucleotides not matched to a gene: 1. The CDR3 has 14 residues. Whole-study results and caveats: Elevated circulating T cell density in blood was associated with longer overall survival.

This sequence originates from a woman between 35 and 70 years old with stage II lung adenocarcinoma. The chain employs TRBV5-1 and TRBJ1-2; TRBD1 agrees at 7 bases. Specimen: PBMCs, collected before any cancer treatment. The CDR3 loop reads CASSLGTGNYGYTF. DNA for the CDR3: TGCGCCAGCAGCTTGGGGACAGGAAACTATGGCTACACCTTC.